The entry that follows covers one T cell receptor beta chain sequence. The data were obtained in a study of blood T cell repertoires in COVID-19. Original data processing: Amplified reference gene primers provided the basis for estimating nucleated cell counts. Profiled with immunoSEQ multiplex PCR; TCRdb holds only in-frame clones, not every one. The D gene and trimming were derived from the DNA, and the V and J assignments and clone size from that table. The sample consists of approximately 150,000 clones, around 82% of them appearing once. The CDR3 spans 14 residues. Germline values: CDR1 SGHTA, CDR2 FQGNSA. V was pared by 5 bases and J by 3 bases, with 3 bases of the junction left unmatched.

This chain uses TRBV7-2 with TRBJ2-7; 11 bases are shared with TRBD2. This receptor was obtained from a man aged 70-80 years with active or convalescent COVID-19. The sequenced sample was peripheral blood. The CDR3 nucleotides are TGTGCCAGCAGCCCGGGACTAGCGGACTACGAGCAGTACTTC. This translates into CASSPGLADYEQYF. Filled out from reference TRBV7-2 and TRBJ2-7, the complete variable domain reads GAGVSQSPSNKVTEKGKDVELRCDPISGHTALYWYRQSLGQGLEFLIYFQGNSAPDKSGLPSDRFSAERTGGSVSTLTIQRTQQEDSAVYLCASSPGLADYEQYFGPGTRLTVT.